This T cell receptor (beta chain) emerged from a study of cytomegalovirus exposure and HLA in healthy donors. Details on this clone: Its antigen is undetermined.

Whole-study results and caveats: In a later analysis, TCR beta V- and J-gene trimming showed a link to a missense DCLRE1C variant.

Germline-derived CDR1 and CDR2 are LNHDA and SQIVND (reference sequence). This CDR3 is built from 13 residues. Deletions cut 3 bases from V and 5 bases from J, with 8 bases between. PCR primers comprised 60 Vbeta and 13 Jbeta primers. Sequencing was performed with immunoSEQ multiplex PCR; in TCRdb, only in-frame clones are kept and a portion is missing. The sample includes roughly 120,000 clones. Material: PBMCs. The V gene is TRBV19, the J gene TRBJ1-5, with D unclear. This clonotype was sampled from a man in his thirties or forties in good health and CMV-seronegative. In nucleotides, the CDR3 is TGTGCCAGTAGTATGAAGAGGGATCAGCCCCAGCATTTT. Protein: CASSMKRDQPQHF.